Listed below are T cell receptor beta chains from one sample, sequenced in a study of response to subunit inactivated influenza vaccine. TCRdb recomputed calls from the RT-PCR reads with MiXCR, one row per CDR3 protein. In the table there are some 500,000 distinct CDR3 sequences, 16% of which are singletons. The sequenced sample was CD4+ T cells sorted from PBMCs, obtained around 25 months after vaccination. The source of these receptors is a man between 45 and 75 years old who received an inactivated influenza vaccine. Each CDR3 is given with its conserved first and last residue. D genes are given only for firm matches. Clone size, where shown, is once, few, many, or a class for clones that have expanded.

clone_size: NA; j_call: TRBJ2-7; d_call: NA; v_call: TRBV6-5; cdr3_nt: TGTGCCAGCAGTTACCCCCCGGGCTACGAGCAGTACTTC; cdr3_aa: CASSYPPGYEQYF
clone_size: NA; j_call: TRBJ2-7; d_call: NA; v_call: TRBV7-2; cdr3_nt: TGTGCCAGCAGCTCGTCACAGGGTCCGTACGAGCAGTACTTC; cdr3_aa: CASSSSQGPYEQYF
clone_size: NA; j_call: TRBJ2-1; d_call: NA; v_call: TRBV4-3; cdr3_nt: TGCGCCAGCAGCCAAGATGTTGCAGGGCGGCAGTTCTTC; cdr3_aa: CASSQDVAGRQFF
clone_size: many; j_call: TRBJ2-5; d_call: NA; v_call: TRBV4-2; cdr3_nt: TGTGCCAGCAGCCAGTCTCTATGGGGGGAGACCCAGTACTTC; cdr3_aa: CASSQSLWGETQYF
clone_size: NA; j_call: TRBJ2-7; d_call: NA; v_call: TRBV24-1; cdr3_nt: TGTGCCACCAGCAACCGGGACTCGCTATGGGGGCAGTACTTC; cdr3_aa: CATSNRDSLWGQYF
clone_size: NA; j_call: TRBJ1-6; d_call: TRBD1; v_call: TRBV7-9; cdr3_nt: TGTGCCAGCAGCTTACGAGGGGGCAAGGAACCCCACCACTTT; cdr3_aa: CASSLRGGKEPHHF
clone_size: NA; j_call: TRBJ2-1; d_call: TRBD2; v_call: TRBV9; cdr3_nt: TGTGCCAGCAGCCCAGCGGGAGGTCCCAAAATAAACAATGAGCAGTTCTTC; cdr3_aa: CASSPAGGPKINNEQFF
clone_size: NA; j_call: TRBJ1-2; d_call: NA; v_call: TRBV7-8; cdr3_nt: TGTGCCAGCAGCTCAGGACGCGGCTACACCTTC; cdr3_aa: CASSSGRGYTF
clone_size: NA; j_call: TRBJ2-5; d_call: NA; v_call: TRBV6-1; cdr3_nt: TGTGCCAGCAGCTTCGGACAAGCCGGGGAGACCCAGTACTTC; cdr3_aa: CASSFGQAGETQYF
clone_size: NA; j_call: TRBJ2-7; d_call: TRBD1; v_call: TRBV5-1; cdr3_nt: TGCGCCAGCAGCGCGGGGGAACGGACAGGGGCCTACGAGCAGTACTTC; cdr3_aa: CASSAGERTGAYEQYF